This TCR beta chain was obtained from a study of PD-L1 blockade in urothelial cancer. Background on the study: Atezolizumab at 1,200 mg intravenously every 3 weeks was started by patients in 2014.

TCRdb's table, derived via immunoSEQ multiplex PCR, lists solely in-frame clones and lacks some. The sample yields about 56,000 clones, 85% seen once. Time point indicated: pretreatment peripheral blood. Trimming took 5 bases from V and 2 from J, leaving 16 bases between them. The CDR3 runs 15 residues. In germline, CDR1 is MGHRA, CDR2 YSYEKL. The material was PBMCs, obtained around atezolizumab (anti-PD-L1) treatment. The clonotype originates from a man between 65 and 79 years old with urothelial cancer. This chain links TRBV4-1 with TRBJ2-7, with a weak D call TRBD1 (8 bases). The CDR3: CASSDDRGGPYEQYF. The CDR3 region has the DNA TGCGCCAGCAGCGACGACAGGGGAGGGCCCTACGAGCAGTACTTC.